The T cell receptor (beta chain) under discussion was sequenced for a study of spatial heterogeneity in lung cancer. Each TCR cDNA molecule bore a unique molecular identifier. TCRdb analysed the 5' RACE reads with MiXCR anew, one entry per CDR3 protein. The sample holds some 70,000 distinct CDR3 sequences, about an eighth seen once. Time point reported: sample taken at primary tumor resection. Whole RNA, isolated from tumor, nontumor lung or frozen PBMC, was sequenced without prior sorting. The donors, about 78 patients with untreated early-stage non-small cell lung cancer, provided the samples. Sample: PBMCs, taken at surgery. The origin of this receptor is a male donor with early-stage non-small cell lung cancer.

This chain's CDR3 is CASSYRDRGQGEQFF. The CDR3 DNA is TGTGCCAGCAGTTACCGGGACAGGGGGCAGGGTGAGCAGTTCTTC. V and J are TRBV2 and TRBJ2-1; 12 bases match TRBD1. V dropped 5 bases and J dropped 9; count of bases not matched to a gene: 8. The CDR3 is 15 amino acids. Germline loops: CDR1 SNHLY, CDR2 FYNNEI.